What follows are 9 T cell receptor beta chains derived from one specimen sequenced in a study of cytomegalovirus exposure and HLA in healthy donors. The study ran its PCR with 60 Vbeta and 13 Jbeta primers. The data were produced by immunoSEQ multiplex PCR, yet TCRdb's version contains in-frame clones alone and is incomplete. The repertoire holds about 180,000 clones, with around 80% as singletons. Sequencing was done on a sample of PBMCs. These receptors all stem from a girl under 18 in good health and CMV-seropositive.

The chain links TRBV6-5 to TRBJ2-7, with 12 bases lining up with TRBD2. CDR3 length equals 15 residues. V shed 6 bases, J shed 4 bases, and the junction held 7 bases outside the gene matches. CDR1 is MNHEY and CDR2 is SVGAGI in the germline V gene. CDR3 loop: CASSRGTSGLYEQYF. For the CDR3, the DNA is TGTGCCAGCAGCCGGGGGACTAGCGGGCTGTACGAGCAGTACTTC.

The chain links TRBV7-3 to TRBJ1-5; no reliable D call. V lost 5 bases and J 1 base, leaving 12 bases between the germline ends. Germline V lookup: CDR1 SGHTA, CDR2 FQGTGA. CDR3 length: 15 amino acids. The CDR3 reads CASSPLGLSNQPQHF. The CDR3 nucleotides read TGTGCCAGCAGCCCCCTGGGCCTCAGCAATCAGCCCCAGCATTTT.

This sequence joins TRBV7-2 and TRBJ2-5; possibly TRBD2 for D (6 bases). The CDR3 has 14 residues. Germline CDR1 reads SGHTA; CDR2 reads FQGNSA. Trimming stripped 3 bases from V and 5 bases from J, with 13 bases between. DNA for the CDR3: TGTGCCAGCAGCTTCCAGCGGGCCCGGGAGACCCAGTACTTC. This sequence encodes CASSFQRARETQYF.

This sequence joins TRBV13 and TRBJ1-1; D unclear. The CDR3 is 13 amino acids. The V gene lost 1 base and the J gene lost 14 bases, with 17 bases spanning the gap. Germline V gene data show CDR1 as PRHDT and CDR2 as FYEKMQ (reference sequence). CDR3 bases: TGTGCCAGCAGCTTAGTCCAGACTTTAGGCGTGTTCTTT. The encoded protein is CASSLVQTLGVFF.

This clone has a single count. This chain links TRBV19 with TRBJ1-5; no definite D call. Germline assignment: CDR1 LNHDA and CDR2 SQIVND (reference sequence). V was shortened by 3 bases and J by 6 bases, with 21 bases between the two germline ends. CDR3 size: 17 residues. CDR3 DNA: TGTGCCAGTAGTATGGGCCTTCTGCGAGGGTTCGGTCAGCCCCAGCATTTT. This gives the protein CASSMGLLRGFGQPQHF.

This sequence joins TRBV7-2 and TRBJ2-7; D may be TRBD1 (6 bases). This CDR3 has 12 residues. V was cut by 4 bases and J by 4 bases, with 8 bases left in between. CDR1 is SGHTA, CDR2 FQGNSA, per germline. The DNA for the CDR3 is TGTGCCAGCAGCTATCAGGGGTACGAGCAGTACTTC. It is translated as CASSYQGYEQYF.

The DNA of the CDR3 is TGCAGCGTTGGACCGGGACAAGATGGCTATGGCTACACCTTC. It codes for CSVGPGQDGYGYTF. The chain employs TRBV29-1 and TRBJ1-2, with a possible D match to TRBD1 (6 bases). Trimming left V 4 bases short and J 4 bases short, with 16 bases between. The CDR3 is 14 residues long. Germline V gene lookup returns CDR1 SQVTM and CDR2 ANQGSEA.

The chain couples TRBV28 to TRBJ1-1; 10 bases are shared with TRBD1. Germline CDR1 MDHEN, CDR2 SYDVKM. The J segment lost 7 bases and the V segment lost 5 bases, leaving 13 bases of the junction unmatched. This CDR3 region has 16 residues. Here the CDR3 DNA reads TGTGCCAGCAGTGTAGGACAGGGGGGTGATATTGGTGAAGCTTTCTTT. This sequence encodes CASSVGQGGDIGEAFF.

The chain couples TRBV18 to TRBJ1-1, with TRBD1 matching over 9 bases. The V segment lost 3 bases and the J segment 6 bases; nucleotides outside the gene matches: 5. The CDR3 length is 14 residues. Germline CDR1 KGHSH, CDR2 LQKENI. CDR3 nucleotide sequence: TGTGCCAGCTCACCGGGGACAGGGCGCCCTGAAGCTTTCTTT. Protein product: CASSPGTGRPEAFF.